This TCR beta chain was obtained from a study of PD-L1 blockade in urothelial cancer. The study, taken as a whole, reports: Greater 3-week expansion of tumor-associated blood clones was recorded for durable-benefit patients. A pretreatment blood TCR clonality that fell below the median predicted better progression-free and overall survival.

The table lists this clone with a few counts. The antigen is not known. Described time point: pretreatment peripheral blood. Data came from immunoSEQ multiplex PCR; TCRdb stores just in-frame clones and leaves some out. In the table there are about 72,000 clones, about 90% of which are singletons. Germline V gives CDR1 WSHSY, CDR2 SAAADI. V was trimmed by 4 bases and J by 1 base, leaving 10 bases between them. This CDR3 has 14 amino acids. The sequence derives from a man in his 60s with urothelial cancer. V and J are TRBV10-2 and TRBJ1-2; tentative D call: TRBD1 (5 bases). The sequences come from PBMCs, collected around atezolizumab (anti-PD-L1) treatment. CDR3 DNA: TGCGCCAGCAGTGGAGCGGGGGTTAACTATGGCTACACCTTC. Translation: CASSGAGVNYGYTF.